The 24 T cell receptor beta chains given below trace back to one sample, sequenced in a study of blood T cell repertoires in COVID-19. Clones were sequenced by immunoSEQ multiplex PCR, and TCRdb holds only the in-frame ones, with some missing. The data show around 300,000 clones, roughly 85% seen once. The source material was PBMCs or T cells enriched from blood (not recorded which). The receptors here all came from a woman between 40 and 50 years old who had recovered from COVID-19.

CDR3: CASSRGGSGLHEQFF. CDR3 nucleotides: TGTGCCAGCAGCCGGGGTGGAAGTGGTCTCCATGAGCAGTTCTTC. The chain links TRBV28 to TRBJ2-1; possible D gene TRBD2, 5 bases. Deletions cut 6 bases from V and 8 bases from J, with 20 bases between. Germline CDR1 reads MDHEN; CDR2 reads SYDVKM. The CDR3 consists of 15 residues.

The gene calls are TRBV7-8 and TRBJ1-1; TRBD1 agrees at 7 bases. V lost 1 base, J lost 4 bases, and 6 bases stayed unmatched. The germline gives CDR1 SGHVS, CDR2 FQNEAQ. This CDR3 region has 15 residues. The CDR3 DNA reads TGTGCCAGCAGCTTAGTTCAGGGGGTGACCACTGAAGCTTTCTTT. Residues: CASSLVQGVTTEAFF.

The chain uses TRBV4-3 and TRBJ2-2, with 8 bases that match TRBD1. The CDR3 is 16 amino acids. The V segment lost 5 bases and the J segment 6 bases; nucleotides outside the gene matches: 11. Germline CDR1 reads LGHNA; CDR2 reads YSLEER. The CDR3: CASSRQGALNPGELFF. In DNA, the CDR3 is TGCGCCAGCAGCAGGCAGGGGGCGCTTAACCCCGGGGAGCTGTTTTTT.

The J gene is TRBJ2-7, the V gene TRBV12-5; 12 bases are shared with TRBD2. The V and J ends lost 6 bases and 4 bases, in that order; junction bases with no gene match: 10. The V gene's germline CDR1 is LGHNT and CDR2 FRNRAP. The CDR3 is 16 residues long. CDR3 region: CASGSVGLAGNYEQYF. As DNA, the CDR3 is TGTGCTAGTGGCTCAGTAGGACTAGCGGGAAATTACGAGCAGTACTTC. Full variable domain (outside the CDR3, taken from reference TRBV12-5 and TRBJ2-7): DARVTQTPRHKVTEMGQEVTMRCQPILGHNTVFWYRQTMMQGLELLAYFRNRAPLDDSGMPKDRFSAEMPDATLATLKIQPSEPRDSAVYFCASGSVGLAGNYEQYFGPGTRLTVT.

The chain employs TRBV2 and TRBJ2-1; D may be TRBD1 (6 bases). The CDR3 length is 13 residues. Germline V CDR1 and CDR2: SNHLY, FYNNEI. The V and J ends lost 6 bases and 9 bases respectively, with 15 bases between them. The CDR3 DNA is TGTGCCAGCAGAGAACAGGGTGTCGGTGAGCAGTTCTTC. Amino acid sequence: CASREQGVGEQFF.

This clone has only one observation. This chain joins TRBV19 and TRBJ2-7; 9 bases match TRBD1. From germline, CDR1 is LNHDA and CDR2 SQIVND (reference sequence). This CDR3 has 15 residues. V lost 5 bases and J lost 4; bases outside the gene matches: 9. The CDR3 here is CASSPGTGSRYEQYF. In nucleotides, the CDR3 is TGTGCCAGTAGTCCCGGGACAGGGAGCAGGTACGAGCAGTACTTC.

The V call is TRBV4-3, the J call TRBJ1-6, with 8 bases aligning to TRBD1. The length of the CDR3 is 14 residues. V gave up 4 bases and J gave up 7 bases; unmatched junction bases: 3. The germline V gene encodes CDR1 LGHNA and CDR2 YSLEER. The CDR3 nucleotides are TGCGCCAGCAGCCGCGGACAGGGAAATTCACCCCTCCACTTT. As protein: CASSRGQGNSPLHF.

CDR3 sequence: CASSSVPGQGKEQFF. CDR3 in DNA: TGTGCCAGCAGCTCTGTCCCGGGACAGGGAAAGGAGCAGTTCTTC. V and J are TRBV7-2 and TRBJ2-1; 9 bases align to TRBD1. Germline CDR1 is SGHTA and CDR2 is FQGNSA. This CDR3 contains 15 residues. With 4 bases clipped from V and 10 bases from J, the junction kept 11 bases outside the gene matches.

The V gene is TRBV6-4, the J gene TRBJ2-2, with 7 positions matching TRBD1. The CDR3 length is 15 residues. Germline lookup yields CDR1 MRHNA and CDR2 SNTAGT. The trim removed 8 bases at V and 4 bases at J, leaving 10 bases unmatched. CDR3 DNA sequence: TGTGCCAGCCAGGACGGAAACAGGGGCACCGGGGAGCTGTTTTTT. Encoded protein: CASQDGNRGTGELFF.

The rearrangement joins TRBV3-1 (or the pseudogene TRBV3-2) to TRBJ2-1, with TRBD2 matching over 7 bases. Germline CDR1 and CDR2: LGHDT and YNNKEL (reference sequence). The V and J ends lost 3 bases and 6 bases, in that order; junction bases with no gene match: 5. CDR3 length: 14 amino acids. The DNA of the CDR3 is TGTGCCAGCAGCCAGCGGGGACTAACCAATGAGCAGTTCTTC. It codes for CASSQRGLTNEQFF.

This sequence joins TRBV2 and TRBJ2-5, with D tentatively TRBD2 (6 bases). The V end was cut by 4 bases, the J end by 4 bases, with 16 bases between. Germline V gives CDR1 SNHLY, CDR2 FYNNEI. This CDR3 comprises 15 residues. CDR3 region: CASSGGGNGGETQYF. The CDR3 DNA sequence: TGTGCCAGCAGTGGTGGCGGGAATGGGGGAGAGACCCAGTACTTC.

CDR3 amino acids: CASSVQGIDTEAFF. The CDR3 nucleotides are TGTGCCAGCAGTGTACAGGGGATCGACACTGAAGCTTTCTTT. The chain joins TRBV2 to TRBJ1-1; 7 bases are shared with TRBD1. CDR3 size: 14 residues. CDR1 SNHLY and CDR2 FYNNEI come from the germline V gene. V shed 4 bases and J 3 bases; nucleotides not matched to a gene: 5.

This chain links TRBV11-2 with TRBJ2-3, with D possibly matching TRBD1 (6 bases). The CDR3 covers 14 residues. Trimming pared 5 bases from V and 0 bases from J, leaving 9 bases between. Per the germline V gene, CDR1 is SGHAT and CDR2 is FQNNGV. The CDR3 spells CASSGTPSTDTQYF. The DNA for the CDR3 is TGTGCCAGCAGCGGGACACCTAGCACAGATACGCAGTATTTT.

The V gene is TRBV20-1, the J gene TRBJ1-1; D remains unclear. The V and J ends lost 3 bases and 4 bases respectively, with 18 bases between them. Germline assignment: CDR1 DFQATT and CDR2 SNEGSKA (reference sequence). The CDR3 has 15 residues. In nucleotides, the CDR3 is TGCAGTGCTAGTCCCCAACCCCGTTCCGGCACTGAAGCTTTCTTT. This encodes CSASPQPRSGTEAFF.

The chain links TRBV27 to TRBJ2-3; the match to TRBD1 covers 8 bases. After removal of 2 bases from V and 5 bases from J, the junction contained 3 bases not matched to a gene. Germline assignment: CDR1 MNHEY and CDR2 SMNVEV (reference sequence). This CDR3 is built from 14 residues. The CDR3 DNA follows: TGTGCCAGCAGTTTAGGACAGGGAAAAGATACGCAGTATTTT. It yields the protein CASSLGQGKDTQYF.

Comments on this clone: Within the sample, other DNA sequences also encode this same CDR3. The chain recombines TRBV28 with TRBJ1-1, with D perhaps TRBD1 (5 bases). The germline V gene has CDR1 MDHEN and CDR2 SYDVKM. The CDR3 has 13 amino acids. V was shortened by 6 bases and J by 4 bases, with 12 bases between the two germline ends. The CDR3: CASSRERGTEAFF. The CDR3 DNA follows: TGTGCCAGCAGCCGAGAAAGGGGCACTGAAGCTTTCTTT.

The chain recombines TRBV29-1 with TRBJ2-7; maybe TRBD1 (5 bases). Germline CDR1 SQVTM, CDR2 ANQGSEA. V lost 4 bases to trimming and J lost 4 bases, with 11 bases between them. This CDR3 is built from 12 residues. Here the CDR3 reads CSVARDGYEQYF. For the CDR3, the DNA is TGCAGCGTTGCCAGGGATGGATACGAGCAGTACTTC.

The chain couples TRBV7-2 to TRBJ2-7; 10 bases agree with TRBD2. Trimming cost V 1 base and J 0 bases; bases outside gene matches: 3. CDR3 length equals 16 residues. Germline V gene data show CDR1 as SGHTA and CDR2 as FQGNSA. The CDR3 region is CASSLDGTSASYEQYF. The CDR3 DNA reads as TGTGCCAGCAGCTTAGATGGGACTAGCGCCTCCTACGAGCAGTACTTC.

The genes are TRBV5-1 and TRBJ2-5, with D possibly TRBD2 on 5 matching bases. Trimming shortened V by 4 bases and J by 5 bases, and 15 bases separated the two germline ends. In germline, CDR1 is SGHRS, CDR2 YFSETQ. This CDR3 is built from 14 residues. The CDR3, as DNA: TGCGCCAGCAGCAGAGCGCCCCCGGGGGAGACCCAGTACTTC. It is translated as CASSRAPPGETQYF.

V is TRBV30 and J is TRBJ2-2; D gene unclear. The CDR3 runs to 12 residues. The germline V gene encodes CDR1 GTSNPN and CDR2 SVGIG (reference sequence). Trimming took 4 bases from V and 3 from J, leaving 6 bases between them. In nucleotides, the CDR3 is TGTGCCTGGACCTCCCACACCGGGGAGCTGTTTTTT. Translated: CAWTSHTGELFF.

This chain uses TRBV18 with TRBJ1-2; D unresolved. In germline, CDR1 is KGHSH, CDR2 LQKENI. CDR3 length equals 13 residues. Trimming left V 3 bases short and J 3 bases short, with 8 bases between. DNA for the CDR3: TGTGCCAGCTCACCTGGCGGAGACTATGGCTACACCTTC. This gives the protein CASSPGGDYGYTF.

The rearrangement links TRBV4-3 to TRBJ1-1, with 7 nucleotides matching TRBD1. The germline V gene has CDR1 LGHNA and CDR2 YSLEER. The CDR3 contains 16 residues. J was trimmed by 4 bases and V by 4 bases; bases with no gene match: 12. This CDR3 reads CASSRSDRDIRTEAFF. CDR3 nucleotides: TGCGCCAGCAGCCGGTCCGACAGGGATATACGCACTGAAGCTTTCTTT.

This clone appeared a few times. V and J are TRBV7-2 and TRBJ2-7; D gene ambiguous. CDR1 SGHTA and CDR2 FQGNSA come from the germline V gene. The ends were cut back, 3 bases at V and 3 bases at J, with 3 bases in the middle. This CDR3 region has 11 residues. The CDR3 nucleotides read TGTGCCAGCAGCTTTTACTACGAGCAGTACTTC. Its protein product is CASSFYYEQYF.

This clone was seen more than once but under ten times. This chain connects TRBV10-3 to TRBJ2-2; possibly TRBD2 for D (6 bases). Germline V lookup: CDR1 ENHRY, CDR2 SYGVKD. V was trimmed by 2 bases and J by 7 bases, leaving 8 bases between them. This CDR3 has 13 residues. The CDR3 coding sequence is TGTGCCATCAGTGAGGGGGGGATCGGGGAGCTGTTTTTT. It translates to CAISEGGIGELFF.